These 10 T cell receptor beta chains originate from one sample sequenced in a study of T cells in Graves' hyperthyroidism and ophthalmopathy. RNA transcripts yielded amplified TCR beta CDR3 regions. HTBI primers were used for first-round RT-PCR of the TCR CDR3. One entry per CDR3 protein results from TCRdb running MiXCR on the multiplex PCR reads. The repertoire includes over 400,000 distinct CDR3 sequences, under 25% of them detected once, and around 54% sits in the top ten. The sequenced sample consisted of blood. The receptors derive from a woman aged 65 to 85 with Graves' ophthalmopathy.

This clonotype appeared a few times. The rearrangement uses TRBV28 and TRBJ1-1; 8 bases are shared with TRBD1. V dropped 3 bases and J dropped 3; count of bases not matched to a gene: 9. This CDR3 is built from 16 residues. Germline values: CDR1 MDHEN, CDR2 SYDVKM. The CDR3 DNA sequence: TGTGCCAGCAGTTTCACTGACAGGGGACGACACACTGAAGCTTTCTTT. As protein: CASSFTDRGRHTEAFF.

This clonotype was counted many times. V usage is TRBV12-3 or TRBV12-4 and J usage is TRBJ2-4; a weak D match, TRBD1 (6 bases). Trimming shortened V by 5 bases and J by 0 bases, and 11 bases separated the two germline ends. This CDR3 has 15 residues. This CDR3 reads CASSRDRLAKNIQYF. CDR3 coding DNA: TGTGCCAGCAGTCGCGACAGGCTAGCCAAAAACATTCAGTACTTC.

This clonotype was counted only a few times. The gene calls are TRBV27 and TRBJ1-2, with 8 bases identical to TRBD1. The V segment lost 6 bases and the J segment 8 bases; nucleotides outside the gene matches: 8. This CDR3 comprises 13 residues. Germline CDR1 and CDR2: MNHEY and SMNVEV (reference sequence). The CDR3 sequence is CASSNRGIGGYTF. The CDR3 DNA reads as TGTGCCAGCAGCAACAGGGGGATAGGGGGCTACACCTTC.

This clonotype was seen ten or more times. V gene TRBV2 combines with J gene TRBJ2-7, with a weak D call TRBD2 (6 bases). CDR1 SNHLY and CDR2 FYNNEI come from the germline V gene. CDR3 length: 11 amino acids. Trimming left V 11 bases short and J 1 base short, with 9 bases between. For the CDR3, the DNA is TGTGCCGGAGGGCGGTCCTACGAGCAGTACTTC. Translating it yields CAGGRSYEQYF.

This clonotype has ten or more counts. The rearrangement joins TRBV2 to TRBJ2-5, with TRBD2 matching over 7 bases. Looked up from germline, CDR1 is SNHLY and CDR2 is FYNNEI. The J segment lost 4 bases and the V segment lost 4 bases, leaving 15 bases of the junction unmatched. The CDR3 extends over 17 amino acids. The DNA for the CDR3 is TGTGCCAGCAGTGGGCCCCTCGGGGCGGGAGTAACAGAGACCCAGTACTTC. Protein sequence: CASSGPLGAGVTETQYF.

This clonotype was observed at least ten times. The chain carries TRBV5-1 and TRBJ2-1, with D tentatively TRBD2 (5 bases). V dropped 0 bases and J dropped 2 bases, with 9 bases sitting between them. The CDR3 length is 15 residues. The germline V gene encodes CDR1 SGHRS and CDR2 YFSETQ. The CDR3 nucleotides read TGCGCCAGCAGCTTGGGCGCGGGTGCCTACAATGAGCAGTTCTTC. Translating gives CASSLGAGAYNEQFF.

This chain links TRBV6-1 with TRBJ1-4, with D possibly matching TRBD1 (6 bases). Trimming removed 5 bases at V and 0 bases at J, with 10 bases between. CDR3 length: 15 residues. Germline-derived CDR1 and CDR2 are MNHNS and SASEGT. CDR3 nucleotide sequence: TGTGCCAGCAGTCTCCAGGGGTCAACTAATGAAAAACTGTTTTTT. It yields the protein CASSLQGSTNEKLFF.

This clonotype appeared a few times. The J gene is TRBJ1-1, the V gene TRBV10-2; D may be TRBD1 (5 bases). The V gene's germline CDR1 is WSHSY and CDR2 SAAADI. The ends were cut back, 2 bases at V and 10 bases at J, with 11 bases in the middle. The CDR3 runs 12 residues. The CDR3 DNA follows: TGCGCCAGCAGTGAGCCAGGGAGGGTAGCTTTCTTT. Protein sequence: CASSEPGRVAFF.

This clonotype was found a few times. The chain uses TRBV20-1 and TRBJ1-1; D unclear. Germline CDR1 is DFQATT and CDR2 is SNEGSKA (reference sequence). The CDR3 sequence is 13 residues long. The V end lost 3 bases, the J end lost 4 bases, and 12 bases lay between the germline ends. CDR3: CSARFSGGTEAFF. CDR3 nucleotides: TGCAGTGCTAGGTTTAGTGGTGGCACTGAAGCTTTCTTT.

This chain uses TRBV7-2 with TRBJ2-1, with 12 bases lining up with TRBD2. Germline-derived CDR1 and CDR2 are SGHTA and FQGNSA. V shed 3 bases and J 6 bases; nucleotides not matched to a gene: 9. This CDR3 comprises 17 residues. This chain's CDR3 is CASSFYSGLAGLNEQFF. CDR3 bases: TGTGCCAGCAGCTTTTACTCCGGACTAGCGGGGCTCAATGAGCAGTTCTTC.